What follows are 8 T cell receptor beta chains derived from one specimen sequenced in a study of Tregs in tolerant kidney transplant recipients. Here immunoSEQ multiplex PCR was the method, and the copy in TCRdb shows in-frame clones only, minus some. The sample contains 45,000 or so clones, roughly 87% of which appear only once. The nonmyeloablative bone marrow transplants came from related graft donors, with transient mixed chimerism. Material: CD8+ T cells from blood (PBMCs), obtained 12 months after the transplant. The receptors were gathered from a human patient who received a combined kidney and bone marrow transplant. Part of the T cells may come from the graft donor.

The V gene is TRBV7-6, the J gene TRBJ1-5; 10 nucleotides agree with TRBD1. V lost 0 bases to trimming and J lost 0 bases; unmatched junction nucleotides: 8. Germline CDR1 SGHVS, CDR2 FNYEAQ. The CDR3 runs to 19 residues. CDR3 sequence (DNA): TGTGCCAGCAGCTTAGCGGTGGGACAGGGGCCTTATAGCAATCAGCCCCAGCATTTT. This codes for CASSLAVGQGPYSNQPQHF.

The V and J genes are TRBV7-8 and TRBJ1-2, with D maybe TRBD1 (6 bases). The V end lost 1 base, the J end lost 4 bases, and 13 bases lay between the germline ends. Germline V gives CDR1 SGHVS, CDR2 FQNEAQ. CDR3 size: 15 residues. The CDR3 protein is CASSLVRGYGYGYTF. CDR3 DNA: TGTGCCAGCAGCTTAGTTAGGGGGTACGGCTATGGCTACACCTTC.

This rearrangement joins TRBV28 to TRBJ2-6, with D tentatively TRBD2 (5 bases). Germline CDR1 and CDR2: MDHEN and SYDVKM. The V gene lost 7 bases and the J gene lost 0 bases, with 7 bases spanning the gap. The CDR3 sequence is 14 residues long. This CDR3 reads CASNGISGANVLTF. In DNA form, the CDR3 reads TGTGCCAGCAACGGGATCTCTGGGGCCAACGTCCTGACTTTC.

This chain connects TRBV27 to TRBJ2-7; D gene uncertain. The CDR3 runs 11 residues. V was shortened by 6 bases and J by 3 bases, with 6 bases between the two germline ends. Germline assignment: CDR1 MNHEY and CDR2 SMNVEV (reference sequence). The CDR3 protein is CASRLNYEQYF. CDR3 nucleotide sequence: TGTGCCAGCAGACTAAACTACGAGCAGTACTTC.

The chain has TRBV30 and TRBJ2-2; D is perhaps TRBD1 (5 bases). The CDR3 sequence is 15 residues long. Per the germline V gene, CDR1 is GTSNPN and CDR2 is SVGIG (reference sequence). V lost 4 bases and J lost 3, with 15 bases in between. The CDR3: CAWIARQIDTGELFF. CDR3 coding DNA: TGTGCCTGGATTGCCCGACAGATAGACACCGGGGAGCTGTTTTTT.

The rearrangement links TRBV7-6 to TRBJ2-1; D is perhaps TRBD2 (6 bases). Trimming removed 1 base at V and 2 bases at J, with 15 bases between. The CDR3 runs to 17 residues. Germline CDR1 and CDR2: SGHVS and FNYEAQ. The CDR3 region is CASSLEPSAIAYNEQFF. CDR3 nucleotides: TGTGCCAGCAGCTTAGAGCCTAGCGCCATTGCCTACAATGAGCAGTTCTTC.

The chain couples TRBV5-1 to TRBJ2-7, with 12 positions matching TRBD2. CDR1 SGHRS and CDR2 YFSETQ come from the germline V gene. The length of the CDR3 is 18 residues. The ends lost 0 bases at V and 1 base at J; junction bases unmatched: 8. CDR3 residues: CASSLEPASGRVSYEQYF. In nucleotides, the CDR3 is TGCGCCAGCAGCTTGGAACCGGCTAGCGGGAGGGTATCCTACGAGCAGTACTTC.

The chain carries TRBV5-4 and TRBJ2-7; 8 nucleotides agree with TRBD1. CDR1 is SGHNT, CDR2 YYREEE, per germline (reference sequence). V lost 0 bases to trimming and J lost 4 bases; unmatched junction nucleotides: 3. The CDR3 runs to 14 residues. The CDR3 DNA reads TGTGCCAGCAGCTTGGGGACAGGGATGTACGAGCAGTACTTC. Translating it yields CASSLGTGMYEQYF.